The 8 T cell receptor beta chains in this list originate from one sample, sequenced in a study of T cell responses to AZD1222 COVID-19 vaccine. Generated by immunoSEQ multiplex PCR, the TCRdb table keeps only in-frame clones and is missing some. Of about 97,000 clones in the sample, 85% to 90% were seen once. Here the sequenced sample was peripheral blood, taken on day 0 of AZD1222 vaccination. Receptors originate from an adult in good health.

The chain links TRBV5-6 to TRBJ2-7; TRBD1 agrees at 11 bases. Germline values: CDR1 SGHDT, CDR2 YYEEEE. The CDR3 loop spans 15 amino acids. The V segment lost 2 bases and the J segment 4 bases; nucleotides outside the gene matches: 5. CDR3 DNA sequence: TGTGCCAGCAGCTTCGGGGGACAGGGGGTTTACGAGCAGTACTTC. Protein: CASSFGGQGVYEQYF.

The chain uses TRBV24-1 and TRBJ1-4, with 12 nucleotides matching TRBD1. Trimming cost V 2 bases and J 7 bases; bases outside gene matches: 4. The germline CDR1 and CDR2 sequences are KGHDR and SFDVKD. The CDR3 consists of 16 residues. Written as DNA, the CDR3 is TGTGCCACCAGTGATTGGGGACAGGGGGCGACTGAAAAACTGTTTTTT. Protein: CATSDWGQGATEKLFF.

The rearrangement uses TRBV28 and TRBJ2-5; 7 positions agree with TRBD1. Per germline, CDR1 MDHEN and CDR2 SYDVKM. V trimming: 7 bases; J trimming: 5 bases; junction bases outside the gene matches: 13. This CDR3 region has 15 residues. The CDR3 nucleotides read TGTGCCAGCACCCCAGGGGGTAGTTTGTCTGAGACCCAGTACTTC. Translating it yields CASTPGGSLSETQYF.

The chain uses TRBV29-1 and TRBJ1-2; 7 positions match TRBD1. With V trimmed by 4 bases and J by 4 bases, 9 bases remained unmatched. The CDR3 covers 14 residues. Germline V gives CDR1 SQVTM, CDR2 ANQGSEA. CDR3 loop: CSVAKETGFYGYTF. The CDR3, as DNA: TGCAGCGTTGCCAAGGAGACAGGGTTCTATGGCTACACCTTC.

This rearrangement joins TRBV15 to TRBJ1-1, with 7 positions matching TRBD1. Germline loops: CDR1 LNHNV, CDR2 YYDKDF (reference sequence). The J segment lost 4 bases and the V segment lost 2 bases, leaving 7 bases of the junction unmatched. The CDR3 has 15 amino acids. CDR3 in DNA: TGTGCCACCAGCAGATCTAACAGGGGAGGCACTGAAGCTTTCTTT. It codes for CATSRSNRGGTEAFF.

This sequence joins TRBV18 and TRBJ1-2; D is unclear. Germline assignment: CDR1 KGHSH and CDR2 LQKENI. The CDR3 covers 14 residues. The ends were cut back, 6 bases at V and 0 bases at J, with 11 bases in the middle. In DNA, the CDR3 is TGTGCCAGCTCGCCCCGCGGGCCTAACTATGGCTACACCTTC. Its protein product is CASSPRGPNYGYTF.

The gene calls are TRBV24-1 and TRBJ2-2; D assignment may be TRBD1 or TRBD2 (6 bases each). V lost 4 bases to trimming and J lost 3 bases, with 14 bases between them. The CDR3 has 16 amino acids. Germline V gene lookup returns CDR1 KGHDR and CDR2 SFDVKD. The CDR3 DNA follows: TGTGCCACCAGTGAAAGGGGGGCGCAGGACACCGGGGAGCTGTTTTTT. Translated: CATSERGAQDTGELFF.

The rearrangement links TRBV3-1 (or the pseudogene TRBV3-2) to TRBJ2-1, with a weak D call TRBD2 (5 bases). CDR1 is LGHDT, CDR2 YNNKEL, per germline (reference sequence). The CDR3 extends over 13 amino acids. Trimming left V 4 bases short and J 7 bases short, with 11 bases between. For the CDR3, the DNA is TGTGCCAGCAGCCCAAAGCCGGGGAATGAGCAGTTCTTC. Its translation is CASSPKPGNEQFF.